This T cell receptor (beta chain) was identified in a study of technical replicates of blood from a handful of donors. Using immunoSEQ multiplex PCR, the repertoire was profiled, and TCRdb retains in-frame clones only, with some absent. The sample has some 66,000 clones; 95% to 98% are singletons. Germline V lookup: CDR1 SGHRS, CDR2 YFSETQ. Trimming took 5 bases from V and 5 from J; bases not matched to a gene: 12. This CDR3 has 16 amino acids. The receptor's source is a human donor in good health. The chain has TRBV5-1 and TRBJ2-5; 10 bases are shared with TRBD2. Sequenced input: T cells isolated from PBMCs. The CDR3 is CASSHGIAGGSETQYF. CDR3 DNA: TGCGCCAGCAGTCATGGGATAGCGGGGGGTAGTGAGACCCAGTACTTC. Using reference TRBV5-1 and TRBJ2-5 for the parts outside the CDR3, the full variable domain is KAGVTQTPRYLIKTRGQQVTLSCSPISGHRSVSWYQQTPGQGLQFLFEYFSETQRNKGNFPGRFSGRQFSNSRSEMNVSTLELGDSALYLCASSHGIAGGSETQYFGPGTRLLVL.